These 21 T cell receptor beta chains were all obtained from the same sample, sequenced in a study of PD-L1 blockade in urothelial cancer. Assay used: immunoSEQ multiplex PCR; TCRdb lists only in-frame clones, some missing. The sample includes tens of thousands of clones, around 87% of them seen just once. Time point specified: pretreatment peripheral blood. Sequenced material: PBMCs, taken around atezolizumab (anti-PD-L1) treatment. These receptors all come from a man aged 55 to 70 with urothelial cancer.

The chain joins TRBV4-3 to TRBJ2-7; maybe TRBD2 (6 bases). Trimming cost V 8 bases and J 4 bases, with 18 bases left between them. This CDR3 contains 14 residues. Germline loops: CDR1 LGHNA, CDR2 YSLEER. In DNA form, the CDR3 reads TGCGCCAGCGCCTCCGGGCGGGGAAGTTACGAGCAGTACTTC. Translated: CASASGRGSYEQYF.

The gene calls are TRBV19 and TRBJ1-1; D might be TRBD1 (5 bases). The CDR3 covers 18 residues. Germline V lookup: CDR1 LNHDA, CDR2 SQIVND (reference sequence). Trimming cost V 3 bases and J 10 bases, with 30 bases left between them. CDR3 protein: CASSIGARHTENPRGAFF. DNA of the CDR3: TGTGCCAGTAGTATTGGGGCACGACACACTGAGAACCCGAGAGGAGCTTTCTTT.

CDR3 sequence: CASSLSSSGNTIYF. The CDR3 nucleotides are TGTGCCAGCAGTTTGTCGAGCTCTGGAAACACCATATATTTT. The V call is TRBV28, the J call TRBJ1-3; no clear D. Trimming removed 3 bases from V and 0 bases from J, with 6 bases in between. The CDR3 is 14 amino acids. Per the germline V gene, CDR1 is MDHEN and CDR2 is SYDVKM. The whole variable domain, remainder taken from reference TRBV28 and TRBJ1-3, is DVKVTQSSRYLVKRTGEKVFLECVQDMDHENMFWYRQDPGLGLRLIYFSYDVKMKEKGDIPEGYSVSREKKERFSLILESASTNQTSMYLCASSLSSSGNTIYFGEGSWLTVV.

The V call is TRBV28, the J call TRBJ2-2; tentative D call: TRBD1 (6 bases). Germline V gene lookup returns CDR1 MDHEN and CDR2 SYDVKM. This CDR3 spans 14 amino acids. Trimming took 6 bases from V and 7 from J, leaving 15 bases between them. The CDR3 DNA follows: TGTGCCAGCAGAGAACAGGGACGGGGCGGGGAGCTGTTTTTT. This sequence encodes CASREQGRGGELFF.

The genes are TRBV7-3 and TRBJ2-2; 13 bases map to TRBD2. Unmatched junction bases numbered 15, after V lost 2 bases and J lost 6 bases. Germline V gives CDR1 SGHTA, CDR2 FQGTGA. The CDR3 contains 20 residues. For the CDR3, the DNA is TGTGCCAGCAGCTTACAAGGAAAAGGGACTAGCGGGGCCTCACCCGGGGAGCTGTTTTTT. This gives the protein CASSLQGKGTSGASPGELFF.

This chain joins TRBV4-3 and TRBJ2-6; D gene unclear. V lost 0 bases and J lost 0, with 9 bases in between. The CDR3 extends over 17 amino acids. The germline V gene encodes CDR1 LGHNA and CDR2 YSLEER. CDR3 protein: CASSQDITVSGANVLTF. In DNA form, the CDR3 reads TGCGCCAGCAGCCAAGATATTACGGTCTCTGGGGCCAACGTCCTGACTTTC.

This clone was observed once. The J gene is TRBJ2-7, the V gene TRBV5-4, with 7 bases aligning to TRBD2. The junction had 4 bases not matched to a gene; V was cut back by 1 base and J by 0 bases. Germline V gives CDR1 SGHNT, CDR2 YYREEE (reference sequence). The CDR3 loop spans 15 amino acids. The CDR3 sequence: CASSLSGTSSYEQYF. Written as DNA, the CDR3 is TGTGCCAGCAGCTTGAGCGGGACGAGCTCCTACGAGCAGTACTTC.

The chain links TRBV7-8 to TRBJ1-5, with TRBD1 as a possible D gene (5 bases). This CDR3 has 15 amino acids. V lost 1 base and J lost 2, with 9 bases in between. Germline CDR1 reads SGHVS; CDR2 reads FQNEAQ. The DNA for the CDR3 is TGTGCCAGCAGCTTAGACAGGAGGGGCAATCAGCCCCAGCATTTT. Translation gives CASSLDRRGNQPQHF.

This chain connects TRBV2 to TRBJ2-7; TRBD1 is a possible D gene (5 bases). The germline V gene has CDR1 SNHLY and CDR2 FYNNEI. The CDR3 has 12 amino acids. V lost 6 bases and J lost 7, with 13 bases in between. The CDR3 DNA reads as TGTGCCAGCAGGCCCAACAGGATTGAGCAGTACTTC. The encoded protein is CASRPNRIEQYF.

The V gene is TRBV28, the J gene TRBJ2-7; TRBD1 aligns across 7 bases. This CDR3 is 15 amino acids long. CDR1 MDHEN and CDR2 SYDVKM come from the germline V gene. Trimming at V came to 5 bases and at J to 5 bases, leaving 12 bases not matched to a gene. The CDR3 DNA reads TGTGCCAGCAGTCCAGGGGACAGAGCATCCCACGAGCAGTACTTC. Amino acid sequence: CASSPGDRASHEQYF.

The chain is built from TRBV5-4 and TRBJ1-1, with 7 bases fitting TRBD1. Germline values: CDR1 SGHNT, CDR2 YYREEE (reference sequence). Unmatched junction bases numbered 9, after V lost 2 bases and J lost 5 bases. CDR3 length: 15 amino acids. CDR3: CASSFGQAPGTEAFF. The CDR3 coding sequence is TGTGCCAGCAGCTTCGGACAGGCGCCGGGGACTGAAGCTTTCTTT. Filled out from reference TRBV5-4 and TRBJ1-1, the complete variable domain reads ETGVTQSPTHLIKTRGQQVTLRCSSQSGHNTVSWYQQALGQGPQFIFQYYREEENGRGNFPPRFSGLQFPNYSSELNVNALELDDSALYLCASSFGQAPGTEAFFGQGTRLTVV.

V usage is TRBV7-8 and J usage is TRBJ2-5; 13 bases agree with TRBD2. With V trimmed by 7 bases and J by 5 bases, 7 bases remained unmatched. The germline V gene has CDR1 SGHVS and CDR2 FQNEAQ. This CDR3 has 15 amino acids. CDR3 loop: CASTTSGGARETQYF. The CDR3 DNA reads TGTGCCAGCACTACTAGCGGGGGGGCTCGGGAGACCCAGTACTTC. The complete variable domain, with remaining parts taken from reference TRBV7-8 and TRBJ2-5, reads GAGVSQSPRYKVAKRGQDVALRCDPISGHVSLFWYQQALGQGPEFLTYFQNEAQLDKSGLPSDRFFAERPEGSVSTLKIQRTQQEDSAVYLCASTTSGGARETQYFGPGTRLLVL.

The chain employs TRBV4-1 and TRBJ2-2, with D maybe TRBD2 (7 bases). This CDR3 is 19 amino acids long. The germline CDR1 and CDR2 sequences are MGHRA and YSYEKL. V gave up 3 bases and J gave up 4 bases, with 24 bases separating them. CDR3 DNA: TGCGCCAGCAGCCATCCTAGCCTAGGGGGGGCGCCGGGCACCGGGGAGCTGTTTTTT. This sequence encodes CASSHPSLGGAPGTGELFF.

The genes are TRBV5-1 and TRBJ2-5; TRBD2 agrees at 9 bases. V was pared by 4 bases and J by 2 bases, with 6 bases of the junction left unmatched. Per the germline V gene, CDR1 is SGHRS and CDR2 is YFSETQ. The CDR3 covers 15 residues. CDR3 in DNA: TGCGCCAGCAGCCCCGGACTAGCGAGACAAGAGACCCAGTACTTC. It is translated as CASSPGLARQETQYF. Looking up the rest from reference TRBV5-1 and TRBJ2-5 gives the full variable domain: KAGVTQTPRYLIKTRGQQVTLSCSPISGHRSVSWYQQTPGQGLQFLFEYFSETQRNKGNFPGRFSGRQFSNSRSEMNVSTLELGDSALYLCASSPGLARQETQYFGPGTRLLVL.

The genes are TRBV6-6 and TRBJ1-6, with D perhaps matching TRBD1 (5 bases). This CDR3 has 10 amino acids. V shed 10 bases and J shed 16 bases, with 14 bases lying between them. The germline CDR1 and CDR2 sequences are MNHNY and SVGAGI (reference sequence). CDR3 bases: TGTGCCACCACGGGGGGGGAGCTCCACTTT. Translation: CATTGGELHF.

In this sample, this clone turned up once. The chain joins TRBV7-2 to TRBJ2-1, with 10 bases identical to TRBD2. The CDR3 runs to 18 residues. V was clipped by 6 bases and J by 10 bases; unmatched bases: 21. Germline CDR1 SGHTA, CDR2 FQGNSA. DNA of the CDR3: TGTGCCAGCAGAGATATTTGGTCTAGGCTAGCGGGGGATTGGGAGCAGTTCTTC. It encodes CASRDIWSRLAGDWEQFF.

The rearrangement uses TRBV11-3 and TRBJ2-1; 8 bases match TRBD1. The germline CDR1 and CDR2 sequences are SGHNT and YENEEA. J was trimmed by 5 bases and V by 5 bases; bases with no gene match: 11. The CDR3 runs to 16 residues. The CDR3 DNA follows: TGTGCCAGCAGCCCCTCTACAGGGGGAGTTCACAATGAGCAGTTCTTC. This translates into CASSPSTGGVHNEQFF. Looking up the rest from reference TRBV11-3 and TRBJ2-1 gives the full variable domain: EAGVVQSPRYKIIEKKQPVAFWCNPISGHNTLYWYLQNLGQGPELLIRYENEEAVDDSQLPKDRFSAERLKGVDSTLKIQPAELGDSAVYLCASSPSTGGVHNEQFFGPGTRLTVL.

This chain connects TRBV5-1 to TRBJ2-7; no definite D call. V was cut by 0 bases and J by 3 bases, with 13 bases left in between. Germline loops: CDR1 SGHRS, CDR2 YFSETQ. The CDR3 length is 15 residues. As DNA, the CDR3 is TGCGCCAGCAGCTTGGGAGGCAACTCCCTCTACGAGCAGTACTTC. This translates into CASSLGGNSLYEQYF.

V usage is TRBV5-4 and J usage is TRBJ1-1, with 8 bases identical to TRBD1. The CDR3 runs 16 residues. V gave up 1 base and J gave up 4 bases; unmatched junction bases: 9. The germline gives CDR1 SGHNT, CDR2 YYREEE (reference sequence). The CDR3 loop is CASSLTSGQGLTEAFF. The CDR3 coding sequence is TGTGCCAGCAGCTTGACTTCCGGACAGGGCCTCACTGAAGCTTTCTTT.

The chain has TRBV6-6 and TRBJ1-2; the match to TRBD1 covers 8 bases. The CDR3 spans 13 residues. Trimming took 2 bases from V and 4 from J; bases not matched to a gene: 0. The germline V gene has CDR1 MNHNY and CDR2 SVGAGI (reference sequence). The CDR3 here is CASSYQGAYGYTF. The CDR3 DNA reads TGTGCCAGCAGTTACCAGGGGGCCTATGGCTACACCTTC.

The chain combines TRBV27 with TRBJ1-4; D is possibly TRBD1 (6 bases). V lost 2 bases and J lost 7, with 11 bases in between. This CDR3 spans 14 amino acids. Germline V gene sequence: CDR1 MNHEY, CDR2 SMNVEV (reference sequence). DNA of the CDR3: TGTGCCAGCAGTTTAATCGGGGGGCTTGAAAAACTGTTTTTT. Translated: CASSLIGGLEKLFF.